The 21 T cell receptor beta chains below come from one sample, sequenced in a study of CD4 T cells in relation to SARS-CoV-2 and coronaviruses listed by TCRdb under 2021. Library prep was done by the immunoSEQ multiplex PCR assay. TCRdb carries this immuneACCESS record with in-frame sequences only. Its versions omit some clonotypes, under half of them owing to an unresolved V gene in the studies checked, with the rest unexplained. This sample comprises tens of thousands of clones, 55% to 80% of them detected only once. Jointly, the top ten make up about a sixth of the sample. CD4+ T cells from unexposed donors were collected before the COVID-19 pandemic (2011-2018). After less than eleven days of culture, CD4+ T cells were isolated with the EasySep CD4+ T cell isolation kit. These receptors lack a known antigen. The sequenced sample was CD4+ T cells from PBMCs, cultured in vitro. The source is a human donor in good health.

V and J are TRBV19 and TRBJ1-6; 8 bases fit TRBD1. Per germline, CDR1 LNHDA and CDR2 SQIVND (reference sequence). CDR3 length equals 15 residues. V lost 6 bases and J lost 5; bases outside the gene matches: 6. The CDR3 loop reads CASRRQGNDNSPLHF. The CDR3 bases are TGTGCCAGTAGGCGACAGGGGAATGATAATTCACCCCTCCACTTT.

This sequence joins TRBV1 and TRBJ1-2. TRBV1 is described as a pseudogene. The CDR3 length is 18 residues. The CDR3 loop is CTSSQDKDPGPHAYGYTF. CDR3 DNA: TGCACCAGCAGCCAAGATAAGGATCCGGGACCGCACGCCTATGGCTACACCTTC.

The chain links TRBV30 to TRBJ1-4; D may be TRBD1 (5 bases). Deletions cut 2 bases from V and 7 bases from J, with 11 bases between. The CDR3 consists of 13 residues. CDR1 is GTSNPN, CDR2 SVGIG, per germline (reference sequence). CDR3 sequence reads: CAWSPGVGEKLFF. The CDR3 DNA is TGTGCCTGGAGTCCGGGGGTCGGTGAAAAACTGTTTTTT.

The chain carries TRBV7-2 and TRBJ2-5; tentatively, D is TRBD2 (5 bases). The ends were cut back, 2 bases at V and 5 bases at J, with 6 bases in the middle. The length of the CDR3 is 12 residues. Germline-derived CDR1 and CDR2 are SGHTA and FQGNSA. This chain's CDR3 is CASSLRGETQYF. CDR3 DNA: TGTGCCAGCAGCTTAAGAGGGGAGACCCAGTACTTC.

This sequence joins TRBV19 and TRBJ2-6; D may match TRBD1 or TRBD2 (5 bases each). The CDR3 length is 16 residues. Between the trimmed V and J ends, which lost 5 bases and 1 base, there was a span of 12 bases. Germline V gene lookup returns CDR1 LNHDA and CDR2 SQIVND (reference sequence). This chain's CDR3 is CASSPGTLSGANVLTF. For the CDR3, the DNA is TGTGCCAGTAGTCCAGGGACCCTTTCTGGGGCCAACGTCCTGACTTTC. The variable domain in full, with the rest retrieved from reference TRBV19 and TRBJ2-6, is DGGITQSPKYLFRKEGQNVTLSCEQNLNHDAMYWYRQDPGQGLRLIYYSQIVNDFQKGDIAEGYSVSREKKESFPLTVTSAQKNPTAFYLCASSPGTLSGANVLTFGAGSRLTVL.

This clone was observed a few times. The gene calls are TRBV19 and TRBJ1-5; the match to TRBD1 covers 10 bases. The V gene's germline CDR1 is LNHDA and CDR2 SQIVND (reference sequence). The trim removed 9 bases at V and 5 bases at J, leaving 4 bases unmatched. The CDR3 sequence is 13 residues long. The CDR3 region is CASAGTGDQPQHF. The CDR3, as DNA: TGTGCCAGCGCCGGGACAGGGGATCAGCCCCAGCATTTT.

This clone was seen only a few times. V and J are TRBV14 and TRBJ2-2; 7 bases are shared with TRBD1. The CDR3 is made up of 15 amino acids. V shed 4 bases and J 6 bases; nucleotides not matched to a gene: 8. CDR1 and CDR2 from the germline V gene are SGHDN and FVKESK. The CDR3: CASSPLLDRAGELFF. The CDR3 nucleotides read TGTGCCAGCAGCCCACTACTCGACAGGGCCGGGGAGCTGTTTTTT.

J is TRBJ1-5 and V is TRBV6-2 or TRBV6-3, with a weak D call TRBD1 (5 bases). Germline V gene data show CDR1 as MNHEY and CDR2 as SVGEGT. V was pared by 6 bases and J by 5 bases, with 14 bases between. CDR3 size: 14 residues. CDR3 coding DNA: TGTGCCAGCAGCGCCGGGGGGGTCCATCAGCCCCAGCATTTT. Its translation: CASSAGGVHQPQHF.

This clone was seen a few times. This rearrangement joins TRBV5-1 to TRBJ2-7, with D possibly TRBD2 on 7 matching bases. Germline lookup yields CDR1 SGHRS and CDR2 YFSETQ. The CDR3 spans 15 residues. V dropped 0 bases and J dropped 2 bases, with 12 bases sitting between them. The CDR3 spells CASSLVGGATYEQYF. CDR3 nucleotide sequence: TGCGCCAGCAGCTTGGTAGGGGGGGCCACCTACGAGCAGTACTTC.

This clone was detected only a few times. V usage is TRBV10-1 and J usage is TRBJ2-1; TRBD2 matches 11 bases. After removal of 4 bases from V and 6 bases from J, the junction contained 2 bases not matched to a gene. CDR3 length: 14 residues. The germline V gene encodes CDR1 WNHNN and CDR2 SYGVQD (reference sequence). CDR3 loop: CASSASGGTNEQFF. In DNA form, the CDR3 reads TGCGCCAGCAGTGCTAGCGGGGGGACCAATGAGCAGTTCTTC.

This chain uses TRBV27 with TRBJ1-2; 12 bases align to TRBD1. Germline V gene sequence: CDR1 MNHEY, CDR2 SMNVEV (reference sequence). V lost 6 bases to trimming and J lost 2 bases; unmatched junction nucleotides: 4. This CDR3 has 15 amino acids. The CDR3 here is CASSAGTGGNYGYTF. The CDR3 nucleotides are TGTGCCAGCAGCGCCGGGACAGGGGGCAACTATGGCTACACCTTC.

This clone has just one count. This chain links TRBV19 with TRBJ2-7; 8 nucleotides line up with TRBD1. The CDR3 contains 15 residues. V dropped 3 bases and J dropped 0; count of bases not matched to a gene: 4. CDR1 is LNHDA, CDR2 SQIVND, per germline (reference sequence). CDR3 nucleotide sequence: TGTGCCAGTAGTATTCAGGGGGCAGGCTCCTACGAGCAGTACTTC. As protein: CASSIQGAGSYEQYF.

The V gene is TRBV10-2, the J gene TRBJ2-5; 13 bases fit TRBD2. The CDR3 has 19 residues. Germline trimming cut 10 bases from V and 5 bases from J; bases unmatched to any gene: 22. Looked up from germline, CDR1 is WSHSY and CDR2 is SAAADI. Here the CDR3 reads CATQEGTSGIMGVGETQYF. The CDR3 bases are TGCGCCACCCAGGAGGGGACTAGCGGGATTATGGGGGTTGGGGAGACCCAGTACTTC.

The CDR3 region has the DNA TGTGCCAGCAGCGTAGCCCCTCTGCAAGAGACCCAGTACTTC. Protein: CASSVAPLQETQYF. The V gene is TRBV9, the J gene TRBJ2-5; D remains unclear. This CDR3 spans 14 amino acids. Germline assignment: CDR1 SGDLS and CDR2 YYNGEE. The ends were cut back, 0 bases at V and 2 bases at J, with 8 bases in the middle.

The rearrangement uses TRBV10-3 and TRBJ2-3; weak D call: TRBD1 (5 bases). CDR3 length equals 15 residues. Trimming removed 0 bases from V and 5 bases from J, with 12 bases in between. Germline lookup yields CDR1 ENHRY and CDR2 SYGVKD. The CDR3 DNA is TGTGCCATCAGTGAGTCCCAGGGTTTTGAAGATACGCAGTATTTT. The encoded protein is CAISESQGFEDTQYF.

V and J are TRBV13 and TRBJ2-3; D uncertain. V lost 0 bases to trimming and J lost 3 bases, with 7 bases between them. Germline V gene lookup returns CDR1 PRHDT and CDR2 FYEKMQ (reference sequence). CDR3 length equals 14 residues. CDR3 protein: CASSLGSRTDTQYF. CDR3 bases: TGTGCCAGCAGCTTAGGGTCGAGAACAGATACGCAGTATTTT.

CDR3 amino acids: CASSLRNPTEAFF. In DNA, the CDR3 is TGTGCCAGCAGTTTGAGAAACCCCACTGAAGCTTTCTTT. The V call is TRBV27, the J call TRBJ1-1; D is unclear. There are 13 residues in the CDR3. Trimming took off 3 bases at V and 4 bases at J, with 9 bases between the two ends. Per the germline V gene, CDR1 is MNHEY and CDR2 is SMNVEV (reference sequence).

The CDR3 nucleotides read TGTGCCAGCAGCCGCCCGGGGCTCGGGTCGAATGAGCAGTTCTTC. Its translation: CASSRPGLGSNEQFF. This chain uses TRBV28 with TRBJ2-1; D may match TRBD1 or TRBD2 (5 bases each). The CDR3 has 15 amino acids. Trimming removed 6 bases at V and 7 bases at J, with 19 bases between. Germline V gene lookup returns CDR1 MDHEN and CDR2 SYDVKM.

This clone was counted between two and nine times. In nucleotides, the CDR3 is TGTGCCAGCAGCGTCTCCCCTCTAGTTAATGAGCAGTTCTTC. It translates to CASSVSPLVNEQFF. The J gene is TRBJ2-1, the V gene TRBV9; D is ambiguous. The CDR3 length is 14 residues. Looked up from germline, CDR1 is SGDLS and CDR2 is YYNGEE. Trimming removed 2 bases from V and 7 bases from J, with 13 bases in between.

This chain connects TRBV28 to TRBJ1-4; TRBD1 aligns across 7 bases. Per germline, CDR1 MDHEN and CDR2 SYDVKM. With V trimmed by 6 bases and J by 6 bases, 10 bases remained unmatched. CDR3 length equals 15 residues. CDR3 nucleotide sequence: TGTGCCAGCAGCCCTGGACAGGCCGGAGATGAAAAACTGTTTTTT. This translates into CASSPGQAGDEKLFF.

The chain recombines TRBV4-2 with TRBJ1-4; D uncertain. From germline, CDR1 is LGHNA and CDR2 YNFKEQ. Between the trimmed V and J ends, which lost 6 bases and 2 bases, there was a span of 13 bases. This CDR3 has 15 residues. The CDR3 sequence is CASSQVGFTNEKLFF. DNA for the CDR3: TGTGCCAGCAGTCAGGTGGGGTTCACTAATGAAAAACTGTTTTTT.